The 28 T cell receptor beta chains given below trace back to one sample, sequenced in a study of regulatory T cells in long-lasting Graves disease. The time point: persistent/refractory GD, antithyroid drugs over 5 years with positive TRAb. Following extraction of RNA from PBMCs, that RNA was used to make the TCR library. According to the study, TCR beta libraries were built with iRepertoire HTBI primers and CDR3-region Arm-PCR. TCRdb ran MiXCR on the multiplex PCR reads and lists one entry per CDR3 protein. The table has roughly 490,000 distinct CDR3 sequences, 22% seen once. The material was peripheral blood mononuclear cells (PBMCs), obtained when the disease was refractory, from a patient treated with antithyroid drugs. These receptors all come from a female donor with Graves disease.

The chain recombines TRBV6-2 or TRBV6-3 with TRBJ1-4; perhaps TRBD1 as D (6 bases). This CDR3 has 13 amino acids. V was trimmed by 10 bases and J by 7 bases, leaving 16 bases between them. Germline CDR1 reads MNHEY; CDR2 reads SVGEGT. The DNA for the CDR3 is TGTGCCACCTCAACAGGGTCGGGTGAAAAACTGTTTTTT. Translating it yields CATSTGSGEKLFF.

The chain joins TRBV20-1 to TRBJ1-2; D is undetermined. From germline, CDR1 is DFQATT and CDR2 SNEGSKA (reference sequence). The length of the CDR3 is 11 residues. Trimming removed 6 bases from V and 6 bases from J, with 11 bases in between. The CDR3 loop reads CSAPPVDGYTF. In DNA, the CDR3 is TGCAGTGCCCCACCGGTGGATGGCTACACCTTC.

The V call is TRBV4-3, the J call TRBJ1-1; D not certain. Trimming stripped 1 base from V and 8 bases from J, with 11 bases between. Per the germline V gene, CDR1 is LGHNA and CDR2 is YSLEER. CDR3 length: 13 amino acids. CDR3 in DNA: TGCGCCAGCAGCCAAGCCCCAAAGATGGAAGCTTTCTTT. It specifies CASSQAPKMEAFF.

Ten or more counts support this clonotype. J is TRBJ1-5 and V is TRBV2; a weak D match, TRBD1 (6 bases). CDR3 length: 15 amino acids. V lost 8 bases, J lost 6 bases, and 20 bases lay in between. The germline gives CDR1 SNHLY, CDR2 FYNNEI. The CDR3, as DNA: TGTGCCAGCGGCGCTGCGGGGGCGCGGAGTCAGCCCCAGCATTTT. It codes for CASGAAGARSQPQHF.

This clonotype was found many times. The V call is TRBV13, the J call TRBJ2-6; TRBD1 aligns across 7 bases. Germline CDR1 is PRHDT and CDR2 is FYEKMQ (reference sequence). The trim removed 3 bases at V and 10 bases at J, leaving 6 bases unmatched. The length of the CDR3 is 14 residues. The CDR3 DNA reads TGTGCCAGCAGCTTTGACAGGGCCAGAAACGTCCTGACTTTC. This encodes CASSFDRARNVLTF.

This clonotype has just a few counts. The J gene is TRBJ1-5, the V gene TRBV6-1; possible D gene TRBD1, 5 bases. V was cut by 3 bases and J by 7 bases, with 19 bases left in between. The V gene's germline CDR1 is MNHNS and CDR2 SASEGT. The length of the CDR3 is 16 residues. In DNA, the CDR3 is TGTGCCAGCAGTGAGAGCGGGGTCCGTCCAGGGCAGCCCCAGCATTTT. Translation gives CASSESGVRPGQPQHF.

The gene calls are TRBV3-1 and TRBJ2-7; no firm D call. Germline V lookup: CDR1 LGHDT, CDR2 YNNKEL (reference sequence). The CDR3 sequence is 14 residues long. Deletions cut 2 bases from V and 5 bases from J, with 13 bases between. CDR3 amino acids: CASSQMLNIHEQYF. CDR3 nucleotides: TGTGCCAGCAGCCAAATGTTAAACATCCACGAGCAGTACTTC.

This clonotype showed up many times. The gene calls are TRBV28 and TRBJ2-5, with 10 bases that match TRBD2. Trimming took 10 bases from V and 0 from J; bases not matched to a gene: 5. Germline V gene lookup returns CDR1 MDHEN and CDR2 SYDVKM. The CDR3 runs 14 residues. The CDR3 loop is CATIAGGNQETQYF. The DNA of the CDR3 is TGTGCCACCATAGCGGGAGGAAACCAAGAGACCCAGTACTTC.

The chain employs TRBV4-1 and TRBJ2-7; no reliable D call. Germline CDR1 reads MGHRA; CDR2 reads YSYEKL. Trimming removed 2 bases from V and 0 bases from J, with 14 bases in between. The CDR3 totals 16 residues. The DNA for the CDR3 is TGCGCCAGCAGCCAATCTGAGGTAGGGATCTCCTACGAGCAGTACTTC. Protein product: CASSQSEVGISYEQYF.

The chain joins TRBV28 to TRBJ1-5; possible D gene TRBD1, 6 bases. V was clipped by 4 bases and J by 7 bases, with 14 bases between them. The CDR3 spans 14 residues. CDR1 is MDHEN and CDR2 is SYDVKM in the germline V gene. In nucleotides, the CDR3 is TGTGCCAGCAGTTCGGGGGCCCCGGGACAGCCCCAGCATTTT. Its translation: CASSSGAPGQPQHF.

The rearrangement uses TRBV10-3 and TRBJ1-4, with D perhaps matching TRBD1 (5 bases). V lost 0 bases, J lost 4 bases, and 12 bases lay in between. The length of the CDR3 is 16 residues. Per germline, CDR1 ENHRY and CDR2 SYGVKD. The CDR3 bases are TGTGCCATCAGTGAGTCGACCGGGGCGGTTAATGAAAAACTGTTTTTT. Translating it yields CAISESTGAVNEKLFF.

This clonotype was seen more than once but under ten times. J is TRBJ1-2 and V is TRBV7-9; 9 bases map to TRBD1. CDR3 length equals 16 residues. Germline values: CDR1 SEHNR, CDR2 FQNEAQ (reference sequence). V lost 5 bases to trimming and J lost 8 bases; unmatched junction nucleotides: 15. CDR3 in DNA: TGTGCCAGCAGCCCCGGATCCGGGACAGGGTTTTGGGGCTACACCTTC. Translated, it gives CASSPGSGTGFWGYTF.

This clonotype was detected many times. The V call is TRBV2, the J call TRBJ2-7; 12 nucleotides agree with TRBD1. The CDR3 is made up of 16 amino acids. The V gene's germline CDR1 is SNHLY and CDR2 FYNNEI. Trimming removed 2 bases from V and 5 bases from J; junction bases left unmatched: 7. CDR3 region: CASSELGQGARNEQYF. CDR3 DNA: TGTGCCAGCAGTGAATTGGGACAGGGGGCTCGGAACGAGCAGTACTTC.

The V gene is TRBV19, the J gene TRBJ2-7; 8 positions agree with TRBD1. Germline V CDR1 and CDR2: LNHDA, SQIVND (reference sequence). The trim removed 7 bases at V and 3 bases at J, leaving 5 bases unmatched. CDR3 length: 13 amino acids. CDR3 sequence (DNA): TGTGCCAGTACCACCGGGACAGGCTACGAGCAGTACTTC. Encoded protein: CASTTGTGYEQYF.

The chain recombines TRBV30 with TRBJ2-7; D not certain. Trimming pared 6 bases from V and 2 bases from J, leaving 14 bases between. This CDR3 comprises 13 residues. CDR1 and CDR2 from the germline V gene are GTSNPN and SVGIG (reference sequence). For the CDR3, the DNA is TGTGCCTGTGAGGAAGAGAATACCTACGAGCAGTACTTC. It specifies CACEEENTYEQYF.

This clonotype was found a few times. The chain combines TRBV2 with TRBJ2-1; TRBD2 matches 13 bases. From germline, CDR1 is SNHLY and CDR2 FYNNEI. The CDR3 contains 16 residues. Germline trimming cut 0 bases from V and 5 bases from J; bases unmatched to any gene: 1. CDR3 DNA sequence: TGTGCCAGCAGTGAAGCGGGACTAGCGGGGAACAATGAGCAGTTCTTC. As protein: CASSEAGLAGNNEQFF.

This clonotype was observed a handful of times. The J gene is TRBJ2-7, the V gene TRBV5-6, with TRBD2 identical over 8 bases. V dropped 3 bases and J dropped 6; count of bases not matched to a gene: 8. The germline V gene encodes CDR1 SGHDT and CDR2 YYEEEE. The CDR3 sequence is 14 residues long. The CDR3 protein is CASSSWTSLGEQYF. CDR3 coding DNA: TGTGCCAGCAGCTCCTGGACTAGCCTTGGCGAGCAGTACTTC.

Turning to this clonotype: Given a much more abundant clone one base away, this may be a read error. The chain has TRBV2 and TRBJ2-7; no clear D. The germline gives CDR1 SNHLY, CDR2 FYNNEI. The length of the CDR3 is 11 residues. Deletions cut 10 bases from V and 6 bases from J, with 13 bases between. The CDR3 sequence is CANRITGEQYF. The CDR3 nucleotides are TGTGCCAACAGAATAACGGGCGAGCAGTACTTC.

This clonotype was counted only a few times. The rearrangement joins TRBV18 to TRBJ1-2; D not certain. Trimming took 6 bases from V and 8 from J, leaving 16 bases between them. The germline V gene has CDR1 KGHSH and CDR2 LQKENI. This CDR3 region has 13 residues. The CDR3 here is CASSLEPTGGYTF. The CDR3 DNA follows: TGTGCCAGCTCCCTGGAGCCAACGGGGGGCTACACCTTC.

CDR3 residues: CASSLAGGVHYGYTF. The CDR3 DNA is TGTGCCAGCAGCTTAGCGGGGGGGGTTCACTATGGCTACACCTTC. The J gene is TRBJ1-2, the V gene TRBV7-2; a possible D gene is TRBD1 (5 bases). This CDR3 comprises 15 residues. Trimming left V 0 bases short and J 3 bases short, with 11 bases between. Germline values: CDR1 SGHTA, CDR2 FQGNSA.

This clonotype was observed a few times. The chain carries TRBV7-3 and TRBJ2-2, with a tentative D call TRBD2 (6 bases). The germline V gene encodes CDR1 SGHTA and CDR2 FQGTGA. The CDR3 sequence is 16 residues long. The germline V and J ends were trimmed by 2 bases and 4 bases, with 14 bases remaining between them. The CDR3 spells CASSLAGLSTTGELFF. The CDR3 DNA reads TGTGCCAGCAGCTTAGCGGGATTAAGTACCACCGGGGAGCTGTTTTTT.

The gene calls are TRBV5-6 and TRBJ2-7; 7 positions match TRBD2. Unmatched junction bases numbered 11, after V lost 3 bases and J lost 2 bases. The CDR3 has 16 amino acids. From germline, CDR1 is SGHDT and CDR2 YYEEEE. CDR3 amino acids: CASSSLVGGGPYEQYF. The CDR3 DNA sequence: TGTGCCAGCAGCTCGCTCGTTGGCGGGGGACCCTACGAGCAGTACTTC.

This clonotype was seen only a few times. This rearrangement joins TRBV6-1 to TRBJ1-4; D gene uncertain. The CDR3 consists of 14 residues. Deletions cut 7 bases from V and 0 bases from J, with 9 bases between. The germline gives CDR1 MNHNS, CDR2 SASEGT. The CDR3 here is CASNRITTNEKLFF. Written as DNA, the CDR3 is TGTGCCAGCAACCGAATCACAACTAATGAAAAACTGTTTTTT.

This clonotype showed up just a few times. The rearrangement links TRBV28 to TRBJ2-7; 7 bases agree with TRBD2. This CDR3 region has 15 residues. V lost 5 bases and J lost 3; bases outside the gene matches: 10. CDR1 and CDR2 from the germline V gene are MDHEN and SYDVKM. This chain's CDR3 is CASSQTGGRRYEQYF. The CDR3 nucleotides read TGTGCCAGCAGTCAAACGGGAGGCCGTCGCTACGAGCAGTACTTC.

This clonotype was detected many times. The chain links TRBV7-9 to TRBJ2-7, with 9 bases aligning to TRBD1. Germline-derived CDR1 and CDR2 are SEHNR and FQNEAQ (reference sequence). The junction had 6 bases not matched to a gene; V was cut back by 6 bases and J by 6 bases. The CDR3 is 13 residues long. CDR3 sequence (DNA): TGTGCCAGCAGGGGACAGGGTCAGGGCGAGCAGTACTTC. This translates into CASRGQGQGEQYF.

The CDR3 DNA sequence: TGTGCCAGCGGACGGGACAGGGCATCAGCCCAGCATTTT. Its translation: CASGRDRASAQHF. This chain uses TRBV6-1 with TRBJ1-5; 9 positions agree with TRBD1. The CDR3 is made up of 13 amino acids. CDR1 MNHNS and CDR2 SASEGT come from the germline V gene. V trimming: 8 bases; J trimming: 11 bases; junction bases outside the gene matches: 10.

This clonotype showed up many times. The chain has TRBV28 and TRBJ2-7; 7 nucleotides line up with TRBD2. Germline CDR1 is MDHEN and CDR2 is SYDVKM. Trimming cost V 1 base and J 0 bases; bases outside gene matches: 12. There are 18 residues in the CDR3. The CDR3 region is CASSLFWSQRESSYEQYF. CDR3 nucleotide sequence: TGTGCCAGCAGTTTATTTTGGTCCCAGCGGGAAAGCTCCTACGAGCAGTACTTC.

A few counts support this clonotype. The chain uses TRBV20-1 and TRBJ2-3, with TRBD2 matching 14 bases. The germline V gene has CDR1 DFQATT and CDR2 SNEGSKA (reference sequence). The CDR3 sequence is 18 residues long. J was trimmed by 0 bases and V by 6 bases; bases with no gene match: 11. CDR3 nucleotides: TGCAGTGCGGTCGGACTAGCGGGAGGTTCGAGCAGCACAGATACGCAGTATTTT. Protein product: CSAVGLAGGSSSTDTQYF.